Described below is a single TCR beta chain sequence and its context. Its target is unknown. Trimming took 2 bases from V and 4 from J; bases not matched to a gene: 5. Germline V CDR1 and CDR2: SGHVS, FNYEAQ. The CDR3 is 16 residues long. This entry is derived from a study of cytomegalovirus exposure and HLA in healthy donors. Notes on the study in general: Across donors, sequencing depth was assumed by presence/absence analyses to be roughly uniform. With later analysis, a missense DCLRE1C variant became linked to TCR beta V- and J-gene trimming. In a later analysis, compared with equally common non-associated chains, HLA-associated beta chains were more expanded.

The PCR employed 60 Vbeta primers together with 13 Jbeta primers. The protocol was immunoSEQ multiplex PCR, while the TCRdb copy is restricted to in-frame clones and leaves out a portion. This sample has fewer than 200,000 clones; over 75% occur once, and the top ten carry around 4%. V gene TRBV7-6 combines with J gene TRBJ2-2, with 9 bases that match TRBD2. Source material: PBMCs. This receptor was taken from a middle-aged man in good health and CMV-seronegative. In DNA, the CDR3 is TGTGCCAGCAGCTTAAGGCTAGCGGGAATCACCGGGGAGCTGTTTTTT. As protein: CASSLRLAGITGELFF.